This T cell receptor (beta chain) comes out of a study of OX40 agonist ivuxolimab in advanced cancers. As for the study in general: Eligibility admitted prior anti-PD-1, anti-PD-L1 or anti-CTLA-4 therapy; 40% had some. Study-wide results and limits: Patients who responded partially at 0.1-3.0 mg/kg showed clonal expansion ranking among the lowest. Expanded peripheral T cell antigen specificity was not determined.

CDR1 is SGDLS, CDR2 YYNGEE, per germline. V lost 0 bases and J lost 2; bases outside the gene matches: 4. The CDR3 is made up of 15 amino acids. About this clone: Its antigen remains unidentified.

Method: immunoSEQ multiplex PCR; TCRdb's copy keeps in-frame clones and lacks some. Of 15,000 to 20,000 clones in the sample, about 89% are singletons; the top ten hold 25% to 35%. Here the sequenced sample was CD4+ or CD8+ T cells sorted from blood, taken in a trial of the OX40 agonist ivuxolimab. The receptor comes from an adult with an advanced solid tumor such as melanoma, head and neck, liver or kidney cancer. The chain recombines TRBV9 with TRBJ2-7, with TRBD1 identical over 8 bases. CDR3 bases: TGTGCCAGCAGCGTAGCGACAGGGGTCCCCTACGAGCAGTACTTC. This sequence encodes CASSVATGVPYEQYF.